The clone carrying this TCR beta chain came up a few times. The antigen remains unidentified. This entry is derived from a study of beta chain features in type 1 diabetes. Study conclusions and caveats: Equally in patients and controls, shorter templates might have been favored by PCR. A greater similarity of naive, central memory and Treg TCRB repertoires was seen among patients than among healthy donors.

Sequencing targeted expressed TCRB transcripts, as all isolated RNA had been reverse transcribed. The data were produced by immunoSEQ multiplex PCR, yet TCRdb's version contains in-frame clones alone and is incomplete. The data hold under 550,000 clones, with roughly an eighth observed a single time. CDR1 is ENHRY, CDR2 SYGVKD, per germline. The CDR3 runs 11 residues. V was shortened by 6 bases and J by 5 bases, with 7 bases between the two germline ends. The authors sorted CD4+ naive, central memory, regulatory and stem cell-like memory cells via CD45RO/CCR7/CD25/CD127/CD95/CD27. The sequence derives from a woman aged 18 to 35 in good health. The chain employs TRBV10-3 and TRBJ1-1; D gene ambiguous. The sample comprised naive CD4+ T cells from blood. CDR3 loop: CAIRDKTEAFF. The CDR3 DNA reads as TGTGCCATCAGAGATAAGACTGAAGCTTTCTTT.